One and the same sample provided the 10 T cell receptor beta chains below, sequenced in a study of blood T cell repertoires in COVID-19. Sequenced by immunoSEQ multiplex PCR; TCRdb stores in-frame clones only, minus some. This table holds roughly 290,000 clones, 89% found once. Material: PBMCs or T cells enriched from blood (not recorded which). Receptors were obtained from a woman between 35 and 50 years old who had recovered from COVID-19.

The chain couples TRBV18 to TRBJ2-7, with D perhaps TRBD1 (6 bases). This CDR3 comprises 13 residues. Germline CDR1 reads KGHSH; CDR2 reads LQKENI. Trimming pared 4 bases from V and 4 bases from J, leaving 11 bases between. The CDR3 is CASSLDRNYEQYF. CDR3 nucleotides: TGTGCCAGCTCACTTGACAGGAATTACGAGCAGTACTTC.

The genes are TRBV7-9 and TRBJ2-7, with 10 bases matching TRBD1. Germline CDR1 is SEHNR and CDR2 is FQNEAQ (reference sequence). This CDR3 has 13 residues. V was clipped by 2 bases and J by 12 bases; unmatched bases: 7. CDR3 region: CASSLPGQGRGYF. In DNA form, the CDR3 reads TGTGCCAGCAGCTTACCGGGACAGGGGAGGGGGTACTTC. The variable domain in full, completed from reference TRBV7-9 and TRBJ2-7, reads DTGVSQNPRHKITKRGQNVTFRCDPISEHNRLYWYRQTLGQGPEFLTYFQNEAQLEKSRLLSDRFSAERPKGSFSTLEIQRTEQGDSAMYLCASSLPGQGRGYFGPGTRLTVT.

The rearrangement joins TRBV18 to TRBJ1-2; D possibly corresponds to TRBD1 (6 bases). CDR1 is KGHSH, CDR2 LQKENI, per germline. This CDR3 is built from 14 residues. Trimming removed 3 bases from V and 6 bases from J, with 14 bases in between. The CDR3, as DNA: TGTGCCAGCTCACCCCAGACAGGACTTCATGGCTACACCTTC. Its protein is CASSPQTGLHGYTF. Using reference TRBV18 and TRBJ1-2 for the parts outside the CDR3, the full variable domain is NAGVMQNPRHLVRRRGQEARLRCSPMKGHSHVYWYRQLPEEGLKFMVYLQKENIIDESGMPKERFSAEFPKEGPSILRIQQVVRGDSAAYFCASSPQTGLHGYTFGSGTRLTVV.

The gene calls are TRBV3-1 (or the pseudogene TRBV3-2) and TRBJ2-1; TRBD2 might be the D (5 bases). This CDR3 spans 14 amino acids. V gave up 4 bases and J gave up 4 bases, with 11 bases separating them. The germline gives CDR1 LGHDT, CDR2 YNNKEL (reference sequence). The CDR3 is CASSRLSGYNEQFF. CDR3 nucleotides: TGTGCCAGCAGCCGGCTTTCGGGGTACAATGAGCAGTTCTTC.

In its sample, this clone was seen once. This chain uses TRBV9 with TRBJ1-2; D may be TRBD1 (5 bases). V was clipped by 3 bases and J by 4 bases, with 16 bases between them. The CDR3 extends over 15 amino acids. Germline loops: CDR1 SGDLS, CDR2 YYNGEE. As DNA, the CDR3 is TGTGCCAGCAGCGCCAGATTATGGGGGGGCTATGGCTACACCTTC. This gives the protein CASSARLWGGYGYTF.

This chain links TRBV6-5 with TRBJ2-4, with TRBD1 identical over 9 bases. CDR1 and CDR2 from the germline V gene are MNHEY and SVGAGI. This CDR3 spans 15 amino acids. V shed 2 bases and J 6 bases; nucleotides not matched to a gene: 5. The CDR3 protein is CASSYLTGGRNIQYF. DNA for the CDR3: TGTGCCAGCAGTTACCTCACAGGGGGCAGAAACATTCAGTACTTC.

V usage is TRBV5-4 and J usage is TRBJ2-1; 14 bases line up with TRBD2. The CDR3 extends over 16 amino acids. Germline V gene sequence: CDR1 SGHNT, CDR2 YYREEE (reference sequence). V lost 3 bases to trimming and J lost 10 bases; unmatched junction nucleotides: 9. This CDR3 is CASSWAGLAGEGEQFF. CDR3 sequence (DNA): TGTGCCAGCAGCTGGGCGGGACTAGCGGGAGAAGGGGAGCAGTTCTTC.

A few counts support this clone. This chain links TRBV5-1 with TRBJ1-2; D not certain. Germline loops: CDR1 SGHRS, CDR2 YFSETQ. The CDR3 runs to 17 residues. With 0 bases removed from V and 3 bases from J, the gap between germline ends came to 18 bases. CDR3 sequence (DNA): TGCGCCAGCAGCTTGGCCGGGGTGACGGCCCCGGACTATGGCTACACCTTC. This codes for CASSLAGVTAPDYGYTF. The whole variable domain, remainder taken from reference TRBV5-1 and TRBJ1-2, is KAGVTQTPRYLIKTRGQQVTLSCSPISGHRSVSWYQQTPGQGLQFLFEYFSETQRNKGNFPGRFSGRQFSNSRSEMNVSTLELGDSALYLCASSLAGVTAPDYGYTFGSGTRLTVV.

This sequence joins TRBV19 and TRBJ1-2; no clear D. The V gene lost 4 bases and the J gene lost 0 bases, with 9 bases spanning the gap. The CDR3 extends over 14 amino acids. From germline, CDR1 is LNHDA and CDR2 SQIVND (reference sequence). Written as DNA, the CDR3 is TGTGCCAGTAGTACGGCGGCAACTAACTATGGCTACACCTTC. Translation: CASSTAATNYGYTF.

This clone was seen only a few times. The chain uses TRBV3-1 (or the pseudogene TRBV3-2) and TRBJ1-1; 7 bases match TRBD1. After removal of 4 bases from V and 1 base from J, the junction contained 3 bases not matched to a gene. Germline CDR1 LGHDT, CDR2 YNNKEL (reference sequence). The CDR3 loop spans 14 amino acids. DNA for the CDR3: TGTGCCAGCAGCCTGAACAGGGGGAACACTGAAGCTTTCTTT. It codes for CASSLNRGNTEAFF.